Presented here are 21 T cell receptor beta chains from one specimen sequenced in a study of identical twins. TCRdb re-derived calls from the 5' RACE reads in MiXCR, one entry per CDR3 protein. The repertoire holds some 1,600,000 distinct CDR3 sequences, with roughly a third as singletons. The sample taken for sequencing was cord blood. These receptors were obtained from a newborn girl in good health.

The V and J genes are TRBV10-3 and TRBJ2-3; 8 nucleotides match TRBD2. Per germline, CDR1 ENHRY and CDR2 SYGVKD. The V segment lost 6 bases and the J segment 0 bases; nucleotides outside the gene matches: 8. This CDR3 region has 16 residues. The CDR3 nucleotides are TGTGCCATCAGCGGTAGCGGGGCTACTAGCACAGATACGCAGTATTTT. Its translation: CAISGSGATSTDTQYF.

This clonotype occurred many times. V usage is TRBV28 and J usage is TRBJ2-5, with D maybe TRBD2 (5 bases). The CDR3 runs to 13 residues. The ends were cut back, 5 bases at V and 1 base at J, with 8 bases in the middle. Germline-derived CDR1 and CDR2 are MDHEN and SYDVKM. CDR3 in amino acids: CASSRAAQETQYF. CDR3 sequence (DNA): TGTGCCAGCAGTAGAGCGGCCCAAGAGACCCAGTACTTC.

Ten or more counts support this clonotype. One junction end disagrees with the germline gene, perhaps due to a read error. This chain uses TRBV4-1 with TRBJ2-3, with 7 bases lining up with TRBD2. This CDR3 region has 13 residues. Germline assignment: CDR1 MGHRA and CDR2 YSYEKL. Here the CDR3 DNA reads TGTGCCAGCAGCCAAGGACTAGCAGATACGCAGTATTTT. Translating it yields CASSQGLADTQYF.

The rearrangement links TRBV7-2 to TRBJ2-7; D is undetermined. CDR1 is SGHTA and CDR2 is FQGNSA in the germline V gene. Deletions cut 5 bases from V and 1 base from J, with 12 bases between. CDR3 size: 14 residues. The CDR3 region has the DNA TGTGCCAGCAGCCATATAGGAAATTCCTACGAGCAGTACTTC. This sequence encodes CASSHIGNSYEQYF.

The chain employs TRBV11-2 and TRBJ1-2; 9 bases match TRBD1. Losses at the gene ends were 1 base for V and 8 bases for J; bases not matched to a gene: 11. This CDR3 is 16 amino acids long. In germline, CDR1 is SGHAT, CDR2 FQNNGV. CDR3 sequence reads: CASSLATRTGGLGYTF. CDR3 bases: TGTGCCAGCAGCTTAGCCACTCGCACAGGGGGCTTAGGCTACACCTTC.

In its sample, this clonotype was seen a few times. The chain joins TRBV20-1 to TRBJ2-7; the D is unclear. CDR1 DFQATT and CDR2 SNEGSKA come from the germline V gene (reference sequence). Trimming pared 0 bases from V and 5 bases from J, leaving 8 bases between. The CDR3 has 12 residues. The CDR3 sequence is CSARDGQNEQYF. The DNA for the CDR3 is TGCAGTGCTAGAGATGGGCAAAACGAGCAGTACTTC.

The V gene is TRBV24-1, the J gene TRBJ1-5, with D uncertain. The CDR3 runs 14 residues. The ends were cut back, 0 bases at V and 5 bases at J, with 7 bases in the middle. Germline lookup yields CDR1 KGHDR and CDR2 SFDVKD. The CDR3 nucleotides are TGTGCCACCAGTGATTTGGGGCAGGATCAGCCCCAGCATTTT. Translation gives CATSDLGQDQPQHF.

This clonotype occurred a few times. The J gene is TRBJ2-7, the V gene TRBV12-3 or TRBV12-4; 9 nucleotides agree with TRBD1. The CDR3 length is 13 residues. V trimming: 6 bases; J trimming: 4 bases; junction bases outside the gene matches: 4. CDR3 in amino acids: CASRGTGRYEQYF. CDR3 sequence (DNA): TGTGCCAGCAGGGGGACAGGGAGATACGAGCAGTACTTC.

This clonotype was observed a handful of times. This chain connects TRBV24-1 to TRBJ2-3; no definite D call. The V gene lost 4 bases and the J gene lost 6 bases, with 10 bases spanning the gap. Per germline, CDR1 KGHDR and CDR2 SFDVKD. CDR3 length: 13 residues. CDR3 region: CATSDLVGDTQYF. CDR3 nucleotides: TGTGCCACCAGTGACCTAGTTGGGGATACGCAGTATTTT.

J is TRBJ2-5 and V is TRBV29-1; D is possibly TRBD2 (5 bases). CDR3 length equals 11 residues. Per the germline V gene, CDR1 is SQVTM and CDR2 is ANQGSEA. With 7 bases removed from V and 11 bases from J, the gap between germline ends came to 17 bases. CDR3 amino acids: CSAVAGHEQYF. CDR3 sequence (DNA): TGCAGCGCTGTCGCGGGCCATGAGCAGTACTTC.

V usage is TRBV11-2 and J usage is TRBJ2-5, with 8 bases aligning to TRBD2. This CDR3 spans 14 amino acids. V shed 5 bases and J 6 bases; nucleotides not matched to a gene: 8. Germline CDR1 SGHAT, CDR2 FQNNGV. This CDR3 is CASSPGLAIQTQYF. CDR3 nucleotides: TGTGCCAGCAGCCCAGGACTAGCTATACAGACCCAGTACTTC.

V and J are TRBV7-2 and TRBJ2-2, with D perhaps TRBD2 (5 bases). The V end was cut by 5 bases, the J end by 5 bases, with 9 bases between. CDR1 SGHTA and CDR2 FQGNSA come from the germline V gene. CDR3 length: 13 residues. CDR3 sequence: CASSRRGTGELFF. The CDR3 DNA follows: TGTGCCAGCAGCCGACGGGGTACCGGGGAGCTGTTTTTT. The whole variable domain, filled in from reference TRBV7-2 and TRBJ2-2, reads GAGVSQSPSNKVTEKGKDVELRCDPISGHTALYWYRQSLGQGLEFLIYFQGNSAPDKSGLPSDRFSAERTGGSVSTLTIQRTQQEDSAVYLCASSRRGTGELFFGEGSRLTVL.

The V gene is TRBV5-1, the J gene TRBJ2-3; D remains ambiguous. The CDR3 runs 13 residues. V was pared by 6 bases and J by 2 bases, with 10 bases between. Germline CDR1 SGHRS, CDR2 YFSETQ. The CDR3: CASTAVFTDTQYF. Written as DNA, the CDR3 is TGCGCCAGCACAGCCGTGTTCACAGATACGCAGTATTTT.

This clonotype was picked up many times. CDR3 sequence: CASSRLAHYEQYF. The CDR3 nucleotides read TGTGCCAGCAGCCGACTAGCGCACTACGAGCAGTACTTC. The chain employs TRBV6-2 or TRBV6-3 and TRBJ2-7; 8 nucleotides agree with TRBD2. The CDR3 has 13 amino acids. V dropped 6 bases and J dropped 3; count of bases not matched to a gene: 4. The V gene's germline CDR1 is MNHEY and CDR2 SVGEGT.

To note about this clonotype: At one end the junction does not follow the germline gene, possibly because of a read error. The chain recombines TRBV6-2 or TRBV6-3 with TRBJ2-1, with 10 positions matching TRBD2. The germline CDR1 and CDR2 sequences are MNHEY and SVGEGT. The CDR3 is made up of 15 amino acids. The CDR3 DNA follows: TGTGCCAGCAGTTACCTTAGCGGGGGGCCCAATGGGCAGTTCTTC. It encodes CASSYLSGGPNGQFF.

This clonotype has a handful of counts. V gene TRBV28 combines with J gene TRBJ1-2, with unresolved D. CDR1 and CDR2 from the germline V gene are MDHEN and SYDVKM. V dropped 2 bases and J dropped 3 bases, with 7 bases sitting between them. The CDR3 has 13 residues. The CDR3 here is CASSLGIDYGYTF. In DNA, the CDR3 is TGTGCCAGCAGTTTAGGGATAGACTATGGCTACACCTTC.

This clonotype was detected only once. The V call is TRBV4-1, the J call TRBJ2-7, with 11 bases aligning to TRBD2. In germline, CDR1 is MGHRA, CDR2 YSYEKL. The ends lost 1 base at V and 7 bases at J; junction bases unmatched: 9. This CDR3 is 16 amino acids long. DNA of the CDR3: TGCGCCAGCAGCCAAGCCGGGACTAGCGGACACAATGAGCAGTACTTC. Translating it yields CASSQAGTSGHNEQYF.

This clonotype has more than one count but fewer than ten. The V gene is TRBV7-2, the J gene TRBJ2-1; tentatively, D is TRBD1 (5 bases). Per the germline V gene, CDR1 is SGHTA and CDR2 is FQGNSA. The V gene lost 3 bases and the J gene lost 9 bases, with 15 bases spanning the gap. This CDR3 is built from 14 residues. The CDR3 DNA reads TGTGCCAGCAGCTTGGCAGGGTTACTCGGTGAGCAGTTCTTC. Its protein product is CASSLAGLLGEQFF.

The V gene is TRBV10-3, the J gene TRBJ1-3; tentative D call: TRBD1 (6 bases). The CDR3 runs 16 residues. V shed 2 bases and J shed 3 bases, with 14 bases lying between them. CDR1 ENHRY and CDR2 SYGVKD come from the germline V gene. Here the CDR3 reads CAISELTGRNGNTIYF. The CDR3 coding sequence is TGTGCCATCAGTGAGCTAACAGGGAGGAATGGAAACACCATATATTTT.

This rearrangement joins TRBV12-3 or TRBV12-4 to TRBJ2-7; D uncertain. V was clipped by 3 bases and J by 4 bases, with 13 bases between them. The CDR3 covers 14 residues. The CDR3 DNA reads TGTGCCAGCAGTTTTCGTCCCGGTGGGTACGAGCAGTACTTC. Translation: CASSFRPGGYEQYF.

There are a few counts of this clonotype. The J gene is TRBJ2-3, the V gene TRBV11-2; D gene ambiguous. CDR1 is SGHAT and CDR2 is FQNNGV in the germline V gene. The CDR3 contains 17 residues. Trimming stripped 0 bases from V and 2 bases from J, with 15 bases between. DNA for the CDR3: TGTGCCAGCAGCTTAGAGTCCCGGGCAGGCCTCACAGATACGCAGTATTTT. This gives the protein CASSLESRAGLTDTQYF.